A single sample gave rise to the 22 T cell receptor beta chains below, sequenced in a study of spatial heterogeneity in lung cancer. What these receptors recognize is not known. Notes on the study in general: Tumors with more nonsynonymous mutations had more expanded intratumoral alpha and beta TCRs.

Time point in this sample: sample taken at primary tumor resection. MiXCR was run by TCRdb on the 5' RACE reads, yielding one entry per CDR3 protein. The table shows 10,000 to 15,000 distinct CDR3 sequences, with around 6.6% occurring only once. Source: lung tumor tissue, taken at surgery. Every receptor here comes from a female donor with early-stage non-small cell lung cancer.

This clonotype has only a few counts. The chain employs TRBV6-5 and TRBJ2-2, with D uncertain. This CDR3 has 17 amino acids. Trimming left V 6 bases short and J 2 bases short, with 19 bases between. The germline V gene has CDR1 MNHEY and CDR2 SVGAGI. CDR3 DNA sequence: TGTGCCAGCAGCCAGCGACCCGACGGGCTAAACACCGGGGAGCTGTTTTTT. It yields the protein CASSQRPDGLNTGELFF.

In this sample, this clonotype turned up many times. The gene calls are TRBV2 and TRBJ2-3; D is uncertain. CDR3 size: 13 residues. Germline V lookup: CDR1 SNHLY, CDR2 FYNNEI. Trimming took off 6 bases at V and 2 bases at J, with 9 bases between the two ends. The CDR3 region is CASRRRVTDTQYF. The CDR3 coding sequence is TGTGCCAGCAGACGTCGGGTCACAGATACGCAGTATTTT.

By share, this clonotype counts as medium-sized. The V call is TRBV18, the J call TRBJ1-1; a weak D match, TRBD1 (6 bases). Germline-derived CDR1 and CDR2 are KGHSH and LQKENI. This CDR3 is 15 amino acids long. Trimming cost V 0 bases and J 1 base, with 9 bases left between them. The CDR3 reads CASSPPGTPNTEAFF. CDR3 nucleotides: TGTGCCAGCTCACCACCGGGGACACCGAACACTGAAGCTTTCTTT.

This clonotype has at least ten counts. V is TRBV10-2 and J is TRBJ1-5; tentative D call: TRBD1 (6 bases). Between the trimmed V and J ends, which lost 6 bases and 4 bases, there was a span of 13 bases. The CDR3 extends over 14 amino acids. Per the germline V gene, CDR1 is WSHSY and CDR2 is SAAADI. CDR3 in amino acids: CASRSPGQNQPQHF. Here the CDR3 DNA reads TGCGCCAGCAGATCTCCGGGACAAAATCAGCCCCAGCATTTT.

This clonotype was detected many times. V usage is TRBV6-2 or TRBV6-3 and J usage is TRBJ2-5, with D perhaps matching TRBD1 or TRBD2 (7 bases each). This CDR3 region has 16 residues. Germline loops: CDR1 MNHEY, CDR2 SVGEGT. Trimming cost V 6 bases and J 2 bases, with 19 bases left between them. CDR3 coding DNA: TGTGCCAGCAGGAAGGGGGCGGGAGTGGTACAAGAGACCCAGTACTTC. This translates into CASRKGAGVVQETQYF.

There are many counts of this clonotype. V and J are TRBV12-3 or TRBV12-4 and TRBJ2-3; D gene ambiguous. V was shortened by 4 bases and J by 6 bases, with 8 bases between the two germline ends. The CDR3 covers 12 residues. In DNA form, the CDR3 reads TGTGCCAGCAGTTCGATACGTGATACGCAGTATTTT. Translated, it gives CASSSIRDTQYF.

This clonotype was seen at least ten times. The V and J genes are TRBV6-5 and TRBJ2-7, with D maybe TRBD2 (6 bases). Looked up from germline, CDR1 is MNHEY and CDR2 is SVGAGI. V lost 6 bases, J lost 3 bases, and 12 bases lay in between. This CDR3 comprises 13 residues. The CDR3 region has the DNA TGTGCCAGCAGCAAGGGCGGGGTCTACGAGCAGTACTTC. Translation: CASSKGGVYEQYF.

This clonotype was observed at least ten times. The chain couples TRBV20-1 to TRBJ2-4; TRBD1 agrees at 11 bases. This CDR3 has 12 residues. V lost 5 bases to trimming and J lost 13 bases; unmatched junction nucleotides: 7. Germline V gives CDR1 DFQATT, CDR2 SNEGSKA (reference sequence). The CDR3 DNA is TGCAGTGCTGCCGGGACAGGGGGATTACAGTACTTC. It codes for CSAAGTGGLQYF.

By proportion, this clonotype is medium-sized. The chain is built from TRBV5-1 and TRBJ1-3; possible D gene TRBD1, 5 bases. V was trimmed by 3 bases and J by 2 bases, leaving 9 bases between them. Per the germline V gene, CDR1 is SGHRS and CDR2 is YFSETQ. The CDR3 contains 14 residues. CDR3 sequence (DNA): TGCGCCAGCAGCTCCGGGACGGCTGGAAACACCATATATTTT. Translating gives CASSSGTAGNTIYF.

This clonotype showed up many times. This sequence joins TRBV20-1 and TRBJ1-1; 8 nucleotides align to TRBD1. From germline, CDR1 is DFQATT and CDR2 SNEGSKA (reference sequence). Trimming at V came to 5 bases and at J to 8 bases, leaving 13 bases not matched to a gene. The CDR3 extends over 14 amino acids. The CDR3 region is CSARRTGIHPEAFF. CDR3 nucleotide sequence: TGCAGTGCTCGGAGGACAGGGATTCATCCCGAAGCTTTCTTT.

This clonotype was detected many times. The chain has TRBV20-1 and TRBJ1-2; 7 bases are a match to TRBD1. The CDR3 loop spans 13 amino acids. After removal of 3 bases from V and 5 bases from J, the junction contained 6 bases not matched to a gene. Per germline, CDR1 DFQATT and CDR2 SNEGSKA (reference sequence). CDR3 nucleotide sequence: TGCAGTGCTAGTTTAGGGGGCGGTTATGGCTACACCTTC. Protein: CSASLGGGYGYTF.

This clonotype appeared many times. The chain combines TRBV4-3 with TRBJ1-3, with D perhaps TRBD1 (5 bases). The CDR3 has 17 residues. V was cut by 3 bases and J by 0 bases, with 15 bases left in between. In germline, CDR1 is LGHNA, CDR2 YSLEER. The CDR3 sequence is CASSQTTHRSSGNTIYF. CDR3 in DNA: TGCGCCAGCAGCCAGACTACACACAGGAGCTCTGGAAACACCATATATTTT.

This clonotype was counted at least ten times. The chain recombines TRBV19 with TRBJ1-2; D is undetermined. CDR1 and CDR2 (germline): LNHDA, SQIVND (reference sequence). Trimming left V 5 bases short and J 2 bases short, with 12 bases between. This CDR3 region has 14 residues. The chain's CDR3 is CASSPPGKNYGYTF. CDR3 DNA sequence: TGTGCCAGTAGTCCCCCCGGGAAGAACTATGGCTACACCTTC.

This clonotype was counted ten times or more. V and J are TRBV20-1 and TRBJ2-1; D uncertain. CDR3 length: 14 residues. CDR1 is DFQATT and CDR2 is SNEGSKA in the germline V gene (reference sequence). Trimming took off 3 bases at V and 2 bases at J, with 11 bases between the two ends. The CDR3 sequence is CSASSEVTYNEQFF. The CDR3 coding sequence is TGCAGTGCTAGTTCTGAAGTTACCTACAATGAGCAGTTCTTC.

This clonotype is labeled as medium-sized. The chain links TRBV10-2 to TRBJ2-3; TRBD2 agrees at 7 bases. The V gene end was trimmed by 5 bases and the J gene end by 2 bases; junction bases not matched to a gene: 4. CDR3 size: 14 residues. Germline CDR1 is WSHSY and CDR2 is SAAADI. As DNA, the CDR3 is TGCGCCAGCAGTCTAGCGGACTACACAGATACGCAGTATTTT. Its translation: CASSLADYTDTQYF.

In this sample, this clonotype turned up many times. This rearrangement joins TRBV3-1 to TRBJ2-1; 7 bases line up with TRBD1. Trimming took 1 base from V and 13 from J; bases not matched to a gene: 10. Germline loops: CDR1 LGHDT, CDR2 YNNKEL (reference sequence). The CDR3 spans 14 residues. CDR3 coding DNA: TGTGCCAGCAGCCAAGCAGACAGGACAGGAGAACAGTTCTTC. Protein: CASSQADRTGEQFF.

This clonotype came up many times. This chain joins TRBV6-2 or TRBV6-3 and TRBJ2-4; no clear D gene. The germline V gene has CDR1 MNHEY and CDR2 SVGEGT. Trimming left V 5 bases short and J 10 bases short, with 15 bases between. The length of the CDR3 is 13 residues. The CDR3: CASSPRSSYIQYF. The DNA of the CDR3 is TGTGCCAGCAGTCCCCGGTCCAGCTATATTCAGTACTTC.

This clonotype has a handful of counts. CDR3 region: CASSLQSGNTIYF. The CDR3 nucleotides read TGTGCCAGCAGCCTGCAATCTGGAAACACCATATATTTT. The chain recombines TRBV11-1 with TRBJ1-3; the D is unclear. CDR3 length: 13 residues. Germline CDR1 SGHAT, CDR2 FQDESV (reference sequence). V lost 5 bases to trimming and J lost 1 base, with 6 bases between them.

The J gene is TRBJ1-4, the V gene TRBV7-9, with D uncertain. Germline V gives CDR1 SEHNR, CDR2 FQNEAQ (reference sequence). This CDR3 is 14 amino acids long. Trimming shortened V by 7 bases and J by 7 bases, and 16 bases separated the two germline ends. The CDR3 coding sequence is TGTGCCAGCACCACGGGATTAAGTGGTGAAAAACTGTTTTTT. Translating it yields CASTTGLSGEKLFF.

Ten or more counts support this clonotype. The genes are TRBV5-1 and TRBJ2-5, with D unclear. V lost 0 bases and J lost 1, with 10 bases in between. The CDR3 is made up of 15 amino acids. Germline-derived CDR1 and CDR2 are SGHRS and YFSETQ. Written as DNA, the CDR3 is TGCGCCAGCAGCTTGGGGGCTACCGGCCAAGAGACCCAGTACTTC. It specifies CASSLGATGQETQYF. Based on the CDR3 plus reference TRBV5-1 and TRBJ2-5, the full variable domain is KAGVTQTPRYLIKTRGQQVTLSCSPISGHRSVSWYQQTPGQGLQFLFEYFSETQRNKGNFPGRFSGRQFSNSRSEMNVSTLELGDSALYLCASSLGATGQETQYFGPGTRLLVL.

This clonotype was counted at least ten times. The V gene is TRBV20-1, the J gene TRBJ1-1; D might be TRBD1 (6 bases). Trimming took 2 bases from V and 1 from J, leaving 11 bases between them. The CDR3 loop spans 14 amino acids. The germline V gene encodes CDR1 DFQATT and CDR2 SNEGSKA (reference sequence). CDR3 bases: TGCAGTGCTAGACGAGACAGGCGGAACACTGAAGCTTTCTTT. This codes for CSARRDRRNTEAFF.

This clonotype is judged medium-sized. This rearrangement joins TRBV20-1 to TRBJ2-5; D tentatively fits TRBD1 or TRBD2 (6 bases each). This CDR3 is 13 amino acids long. V lost 4 bases, J lost 5 bases, and 14 bases lay in between. Germline V gene lookup returns CDR1 DFQATT and CDR2 SNEGSKA (reference sequence). CDR3 sequence: CSAIRGPGETQYF. CDR3 sequence (DNA): TGCAGTGCTATCCGGGGGCCAGGGGAGACCCAGTACTTC.